This T cell receptor beta chain was captured in a study of low-dose radiotherapy and immunotherapy resistance in tumors. Across the study: A dose of 1 Gy per fraction every two weeks went to Cohort 2, totaling 13 Gy over 26 weeks.

V trimming: 1 base; J trimming: 1 base; junction bases outside the gene matches: 5. Germline V CDR1 and CDR2: MDHEN, SYDVKM. The CDR3 loop spans 17 amino acids. Covering alpha and beta chains, TRAV- and TRBV-specific primers were used for the first-strand cDNA. TCR amplification involved around 22 PCR cycles with a constant-region primer and V-primer adapter. TCRdb independently ran MiXCR on the reads; one entry per CDR3 protein. The sample carries about 9,600 distinct CDR3 sequences, approximately 72% recorded once. The chain carries TRBV28 and TRBJ2-7; 12 nucleotides line up with TRBD2. This receptor was identified in a human donor with advanced metastatic prostate, ovarian, gallbladder or colorectal cancer (not recorded which). This table probably holds off-target reads from a library built for another chain. CDR3 in DNA: TGTGCCAGCAGTTTATCGACTAGCGGGAGACAATCCTACGAGCAGTACTTC. As protein: CASSLSTSGRQSYEQYF.